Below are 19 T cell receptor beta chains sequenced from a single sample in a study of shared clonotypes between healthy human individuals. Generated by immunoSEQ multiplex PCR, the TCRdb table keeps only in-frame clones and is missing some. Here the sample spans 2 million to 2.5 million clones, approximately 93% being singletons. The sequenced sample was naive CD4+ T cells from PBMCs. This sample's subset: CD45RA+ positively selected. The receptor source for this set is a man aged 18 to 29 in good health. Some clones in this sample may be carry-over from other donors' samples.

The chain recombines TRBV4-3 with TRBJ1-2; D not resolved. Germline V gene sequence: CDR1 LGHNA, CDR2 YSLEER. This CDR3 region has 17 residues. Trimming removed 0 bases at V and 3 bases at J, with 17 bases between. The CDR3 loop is CASSQDGFPEVDYGYTF. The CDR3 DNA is TGCGCCAGCAGCCAAGATGGCTTCCCGGAGGTGGACTATGGCTACACCTTC.

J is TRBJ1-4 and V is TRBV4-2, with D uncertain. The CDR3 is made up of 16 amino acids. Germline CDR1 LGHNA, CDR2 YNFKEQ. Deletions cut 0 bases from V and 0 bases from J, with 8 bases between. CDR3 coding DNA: TGTGCCAGCAGCCAAGATATCAGAGCAACTAATGAAAAACTGTTTTTT. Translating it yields CASSQDIRATNEKLFF.

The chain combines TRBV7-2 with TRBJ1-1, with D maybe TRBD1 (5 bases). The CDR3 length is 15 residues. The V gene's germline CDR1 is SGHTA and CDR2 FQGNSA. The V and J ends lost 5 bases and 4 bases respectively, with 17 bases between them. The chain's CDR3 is CASSPAFRDFTEAFF. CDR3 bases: TGTGCCAGCAGCCCCGCCTTCAGGGATTTCACTGAAGCTTTCTTT.

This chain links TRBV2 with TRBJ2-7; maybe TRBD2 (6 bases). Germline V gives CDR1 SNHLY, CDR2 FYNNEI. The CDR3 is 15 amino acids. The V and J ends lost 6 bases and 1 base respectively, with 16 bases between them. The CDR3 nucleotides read TGTGCCAGCAGCTCGCGGTGGGCGGGGTCCTACGAGCAGTACTTC. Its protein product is CASSSRWAGSYEQYF.

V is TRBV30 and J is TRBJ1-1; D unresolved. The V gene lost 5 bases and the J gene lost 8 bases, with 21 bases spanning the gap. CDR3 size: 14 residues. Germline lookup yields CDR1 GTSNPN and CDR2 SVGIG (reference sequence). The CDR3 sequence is CAWGLIGSPSEAFF. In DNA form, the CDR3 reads TGTGCCTGGGGACTTATAGGCAGTCCGTCCGAAGCTTTCTTT.

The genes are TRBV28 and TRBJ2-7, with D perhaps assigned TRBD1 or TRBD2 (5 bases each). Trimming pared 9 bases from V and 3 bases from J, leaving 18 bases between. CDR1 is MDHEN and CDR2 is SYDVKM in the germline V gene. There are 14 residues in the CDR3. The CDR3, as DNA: TGTGCCAGTTCCGGGACGGTTAGTCTCTACGAGCAGTACTTC. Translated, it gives CASSGTVSLYEQYF.

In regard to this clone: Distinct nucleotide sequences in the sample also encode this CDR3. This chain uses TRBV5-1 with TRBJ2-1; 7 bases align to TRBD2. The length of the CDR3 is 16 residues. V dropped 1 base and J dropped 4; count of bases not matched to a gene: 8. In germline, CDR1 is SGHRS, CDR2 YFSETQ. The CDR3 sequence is CASSLLPSGGYNEQFF. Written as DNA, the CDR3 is TGCGCCAGCAGCTTGTTGCCTAGCGGAGGATACAATGAGCAGTTCTTC.

The CDR3 loop is CSVELATVYNEQFF. CDR3 coding DNA: TGCAGCGTTGAATTGGCGACAGTTTACAATGAGCAGTTCTTC. V is TRBV29-1 and J is TRBJ2-1, with D possibly being TRBD1 (5 bases). The CDR3 sequence is 14 residues long. The V gene lost 2 bases and the J gene lost 4 bases, with 12 bases spanning the gap. Germline-derived CDR1 and CDR2 are SQVTM and ANQGSEA.

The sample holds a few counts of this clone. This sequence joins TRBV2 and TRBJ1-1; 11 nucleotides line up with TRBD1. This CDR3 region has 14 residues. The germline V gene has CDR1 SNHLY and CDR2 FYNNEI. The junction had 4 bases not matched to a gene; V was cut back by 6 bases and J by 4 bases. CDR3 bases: TGTGCCAGCAGCCTGGGGACAGGGGGCACTGAAGCTTTCTTT. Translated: CASSLGTGGTEAFF.

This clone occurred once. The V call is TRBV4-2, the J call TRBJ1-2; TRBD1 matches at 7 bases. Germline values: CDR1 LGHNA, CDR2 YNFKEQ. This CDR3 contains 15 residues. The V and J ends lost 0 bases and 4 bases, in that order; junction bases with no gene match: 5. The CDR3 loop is CASSQDLRGAYGYTF. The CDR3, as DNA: TGTGCCAGCAGCCAAGATCTCAGGGGGGCCTATGGCTACACCTTC.

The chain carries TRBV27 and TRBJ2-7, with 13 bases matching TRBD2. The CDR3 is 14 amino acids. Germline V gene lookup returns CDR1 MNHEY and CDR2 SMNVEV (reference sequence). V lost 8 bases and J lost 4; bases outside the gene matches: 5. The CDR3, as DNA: TGTGCCAGCCGCGGGACTAGCGGGACGTACGAGCAGTACTTC. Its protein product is CASRGTSGTYEQYF.

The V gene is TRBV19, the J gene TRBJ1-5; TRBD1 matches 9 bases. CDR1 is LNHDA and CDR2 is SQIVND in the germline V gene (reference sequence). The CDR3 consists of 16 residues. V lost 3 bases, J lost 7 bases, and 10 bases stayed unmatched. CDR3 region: CASSIRTGAIGQPQHF. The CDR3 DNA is TGTGCCAGTAGTATCAGGACAGGGGCAATCGGACAGCCCCAGCATTTT.

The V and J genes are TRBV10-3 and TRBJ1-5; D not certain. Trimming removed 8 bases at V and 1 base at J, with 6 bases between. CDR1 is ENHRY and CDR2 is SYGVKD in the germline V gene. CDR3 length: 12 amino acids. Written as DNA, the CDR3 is TGTGCCATCGGGATAAGCAATCAGCCCCAGCATTTT. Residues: CAIGISNQPQHF.

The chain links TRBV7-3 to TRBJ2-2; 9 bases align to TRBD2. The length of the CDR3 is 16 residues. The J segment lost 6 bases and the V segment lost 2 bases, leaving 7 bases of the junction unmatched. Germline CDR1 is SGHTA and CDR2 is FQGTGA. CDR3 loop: CASSLFIAGAPGELFF. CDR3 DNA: TGTGCCAGCAGCTTATTTATAGCGGGAGCCCCCGGGGAGCTGTTTTTT.

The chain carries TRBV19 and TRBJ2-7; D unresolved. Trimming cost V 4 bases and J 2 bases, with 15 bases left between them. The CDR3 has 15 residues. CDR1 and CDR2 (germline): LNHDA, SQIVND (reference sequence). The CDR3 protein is CASSRSPGRAYEQYF. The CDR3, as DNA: TGTGCCAGTAGTAGGTCGCCAGGTCGGGCCTACGAGCAGTACTTC. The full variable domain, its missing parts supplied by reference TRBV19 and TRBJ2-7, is DGGITQSPKYLFRKEGQNVTLSCEQNLNHDAMYWYRQDPGQGLRLIYYSQIVNDFQKGDIAEGYSVSREKKESFPLTVTSAQKNPTAFYLCASSRSPGRAYEQYFGPGTRLTVT.

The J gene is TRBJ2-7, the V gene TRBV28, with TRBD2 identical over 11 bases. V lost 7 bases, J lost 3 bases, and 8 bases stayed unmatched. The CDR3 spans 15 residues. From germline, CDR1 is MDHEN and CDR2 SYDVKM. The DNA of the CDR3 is TGTGCCAGCACTCCCGGAGGGACTAGCGGCTACGAGCAGTACTTC. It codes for CASTPGGTSGYEQYF.

CDR3 residues: CASSREAGITDTQYF. The CDR3 DNA reads TGCGCCAGCAGCCGAGAAGCGGGAATTACAGATACGCAGTATTTT. The chain links TRBV5-1 to TRBJ2-3, with TRBD2 matching 7 bases. This CDR3 is 15 amino acids long. Germline CDR1 SGHRS, CDR2 YFSETQ. Trimming cost V 4 bases and J 3 bases; bases outside gene matches: 8.

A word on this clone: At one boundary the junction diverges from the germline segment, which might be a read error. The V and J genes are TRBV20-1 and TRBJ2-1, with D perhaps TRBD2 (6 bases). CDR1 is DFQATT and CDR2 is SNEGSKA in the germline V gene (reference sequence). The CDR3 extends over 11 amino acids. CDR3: CSARDWVSGLF. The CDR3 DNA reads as TGCAGTGCTAGAGATTGGGTCAGCGGGCTCTTC.

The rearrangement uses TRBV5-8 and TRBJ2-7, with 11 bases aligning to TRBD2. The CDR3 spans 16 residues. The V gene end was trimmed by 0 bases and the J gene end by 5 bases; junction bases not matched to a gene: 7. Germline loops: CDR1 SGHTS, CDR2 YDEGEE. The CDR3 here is CASSLERLAGTNEQYF. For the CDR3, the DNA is TGTGCCAGCAGCTTGGAACGACTAGCGGGAACTAACGAGCAGTACTTC.